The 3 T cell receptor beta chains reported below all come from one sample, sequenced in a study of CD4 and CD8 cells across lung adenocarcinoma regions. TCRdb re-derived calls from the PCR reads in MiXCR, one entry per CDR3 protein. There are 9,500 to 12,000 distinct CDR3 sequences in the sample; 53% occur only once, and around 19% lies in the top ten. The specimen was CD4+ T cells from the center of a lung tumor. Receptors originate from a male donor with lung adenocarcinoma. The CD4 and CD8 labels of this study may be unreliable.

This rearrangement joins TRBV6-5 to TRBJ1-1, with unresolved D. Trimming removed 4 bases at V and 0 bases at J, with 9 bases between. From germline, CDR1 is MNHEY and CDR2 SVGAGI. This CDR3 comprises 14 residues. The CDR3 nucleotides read TGTGCCAGCAGTTCGAGGGTCCTGAACACTGAAGCTTTCTTT. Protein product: CASSSRVLNTEAFF.

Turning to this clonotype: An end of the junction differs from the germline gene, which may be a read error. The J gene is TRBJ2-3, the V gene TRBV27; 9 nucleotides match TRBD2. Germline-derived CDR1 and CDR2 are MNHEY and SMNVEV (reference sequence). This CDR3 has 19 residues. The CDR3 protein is CASRATGLAGHCNTDTQYF. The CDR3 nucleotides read TGTGCCAGCAGAGCCACGGGGCTAGCGGGACACTGTAACACAGATACCCAGTATTTT.

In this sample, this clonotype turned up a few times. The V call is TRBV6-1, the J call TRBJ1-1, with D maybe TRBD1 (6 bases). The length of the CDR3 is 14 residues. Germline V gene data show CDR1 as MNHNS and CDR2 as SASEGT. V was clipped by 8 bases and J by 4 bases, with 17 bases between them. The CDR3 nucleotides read TGTGCCAGCTGGGCCAGGGGTCTTATCACTGAAGCTTTCTTT. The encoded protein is CASWARGLITEAFF.